The T cell receptor (beta chain) described here comes from a study of brain T cells in children with intractable seizures. As concerns this clone: The antigen remains undetermined.

Clones were read by immunoSEQ multiplex PCR, and TCRdb kept only the in-frame ones, dropping some. The sample carries under 400,000 clones, over 90% recorded once. Time point in this sample: blood from clinic visit 5 months post-surgery; TSC patient then seizure free. Surgery cases with the highest brain T cell transcript signatures were chosen for sequencing. At least one anti-epileptic drug was given before surgery. Whole-study results and caveats: Pre- and post-surgery blood differed in depth, so pre-surgery absences may be undersampling. Patients' HCMV serostatus was unknown; virus specificity rests on CDR3 similarity alone.

Germline assignment: CDR1 LGHDT and CDR2 YNNKEL (reference sequence). Trimming shortened V by 5 bases and J by 1 base, and 12 bases separated the two germline ends. The CDR3 consists of 14 residues. This TCR derives from a boy younger than two with tuberous sclerosis and intractable seizures. This sample comprised peripheral blood, obtained less than 6 months after surgery. The rearrangement links TRBV3-1 (or the pseudogene TRBV3-2) to TRBJ2-7; D gene ambiguous. The CDR3 bases are TGTGCCAGCAGCTGGCTCGGGCCTTCCTACGAGCAGTACTTC. The encoded protein is CASSWLGPSYEQYF.